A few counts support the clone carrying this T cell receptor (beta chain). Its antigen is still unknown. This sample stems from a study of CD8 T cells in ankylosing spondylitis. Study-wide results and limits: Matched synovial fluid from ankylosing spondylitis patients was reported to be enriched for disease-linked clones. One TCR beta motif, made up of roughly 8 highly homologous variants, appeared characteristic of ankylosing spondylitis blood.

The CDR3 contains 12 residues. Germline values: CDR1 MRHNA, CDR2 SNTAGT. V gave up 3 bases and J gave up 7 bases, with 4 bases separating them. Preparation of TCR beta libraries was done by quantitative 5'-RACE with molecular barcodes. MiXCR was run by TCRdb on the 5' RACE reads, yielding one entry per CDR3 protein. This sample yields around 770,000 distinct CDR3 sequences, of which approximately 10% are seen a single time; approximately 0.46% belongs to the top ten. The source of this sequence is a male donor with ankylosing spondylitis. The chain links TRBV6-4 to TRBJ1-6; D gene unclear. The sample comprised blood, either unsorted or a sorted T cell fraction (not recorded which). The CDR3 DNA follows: TGTGCCAGCAGTGAGGCGAATTCACCCCTCCACTTT. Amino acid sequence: CASSEANSPLHF.